A single sample gave rise to the 23 T cell receptor beta chains below, sequenced in a study of CD8+ T cells in alopecia areata. TCR sequencing used cDNA made by reverse transcription of extracted RNA. Assay used: immunoSEQ multiplex PCR; TCRdb lists only in-frame clones, some missing. The table has about 69,000 clones, approximately 61% seen once. The sequencing used CD8+ T cells sorted from blood, collected at week 0. Receptors were obtained from a human donor with alopecia areata.

This clone has just a few counts. V and J are TRBV7-9 and TRBJ2-7, with 7 bases aligning to TRBD1. CDR1 SEHNR and CDR2 FQNEAQ come from the germline V gene (reference sequence). The CDR3 spans 16 residues. With V trimmed by 0 bases and J by 0 bases, 5 bases remained unmatched. CDR3 in amino acids: CASSLARQGISYEQYF. The CDR3 DNA sequence: TGTGCCAGCAGCTTAGCCCGACAGGGAATCTCCTACGAGCAGTACTTC.

This clone was found once. This rearrangement joins TRBV27 to TRBJ2-7, with TRBD2 matching over 11 bases. With 8 bases clipped from V and 3 bases from J, the junction kept 0 bases outside the gene matches. Germline CDR1 MNHEY, CDR2 SMNVEV (reference sequence). There are 12 residues in the CDR3. The CDR3 sequence is CASGTSGYEQYF. The CDR3 DNA reads TGTGCCAGCGGGACTAGCGGCTACGAGCAGTACTTC.

V usage is TRBV6-5 and J usage is TRBJ2-7; D is unresolved. The CDR3 covers 13 residues. Trimming pared 7 bases from V and 0 bases from J, leaving 10 bases between. The germline V gene encodes CDR1 MNHEY and CDR2 SVGAGI. The CDR3 reads CASTAWNSYEQYF. CDR3 nucleotide sequence: TGTGCCAGCACCGCGTGGAACTCCTACGAGCAGTACTTC.

This clone has only a few counts. The chain employs TRBV2 and TRBJ2-7; 9 bases are a match to TRBD1. The germline V gene encodes CDR1 SNHLY and CDR2 FYNNEI. The CDR3 has 14 amino acids. V lost 10 bases to trimming and J lost 4 bases; unmatched junction nucleotides: 11. CDR3 sequence: CAITTGTGSYEQYF. The CDR3 region has the DNA TGTGCCATAACTACCGGGACAGGGTCATACGAGCAGTACTTC.

The chain joins TRBV11-1 to TRBJ2-1, with D uncertain. CDR1 and CDR2 (germline): SGHAT, FQDESV (reference sequence). CDR3 size: 11 residues. V gave up 4 bases and J gave up 8 bases, with 6 bases separating them. The CDR3 region has the DNA TGTGCCAGCAGCTACCTAGATGAGCAGTTCTTC. Its protein is CASSYLDEQFF. Full variable domain (outside the CDR3, taken from reference TRBV11-1 and TRBJ2-1): EAEVAQSPRYKITEKSQAVAFWCDPISGHATLYWYRQILGQGPELLVQFQDESVVDDSQLPKDRFSAERLKGVDSTLKIQPAELGDSAMYLCASSYLDEQFFGPGTRLTVL.

As concerns this clone: A read error may produce the germline difference seen at one junction end. The rearrangement links TRBV5-1 to TRBJ2-3; D gene unclear. Germline CDR1 SGHRS, CDR2 YFSETQ. The length of the CDR3 is 15 residues. The CDR3 DNA reads as TGCGCCAGCAGCTTGGATTCCGGTGGCACGGATACGCAGTATTTT. Residues: CASSLDSGGTDTQYF.

The rearrangement uses TRBV29-1 and TRBJ2-1; 11 bases line up with TRBD2. CDR1 and CDR2 (germline): SQVTM, ANQGSEA. This CDR3 is built from 18 residues. V shed 1 base and J 9 bases; nucleotides not matched to a gene: 17. CDR3 coding DNA: TGCAGCGTTGAAGGATTATCGCTATCGGCTAGCGGGAGGAGTGAGCAGTTCTTC. Its protein is CSVEGLSLSASGRSEQFF.

The V call is TRBV5-6, the J call TRBJ2-5; TRBD1 might be the D (7 bases). TRBJ2-7 explains the end of the DNA better; the J call may be wrong. Per the germline V gene, CDR1 is SGHDT and CDR2 is YYEEEE. This CDR3 has 16 residues. The CDR3 is CASSGTQGTLSYEQYF. The CDR3, as DNA: TGTGCCAGCAGCGGAACACAGGGGACTCTTTCCTACGAGCAGTACTTC.

The gene calls are TRBV29-1 and TRBJ1-3, with 8 bases identical to TRBD1. The germline CDR1 and CDR2 sequences are SQVTM and ANQGSEA. There are 13 residues in the CDR3. Germline trimming cut 7 bases from V and 2 bases from J; bases unmatched to any gene: 4. CDR3 amino acids: CSAATGAGNTIYF. CDR3 DNA sequence: TGCAGCGCCGCGACAGGGGCTGGAAACACCATATATTTT.

This CDR3 reads CASSEGWGYGYTF. For the CDR3, the DNA is TGTGCCAGCAGCGAGGGGTGGGGCTATGGCTACACCTTC. V and J are TRBV7-8 and TRBJ1-2; D perhaps matches TRBD1 (5 bases). Trimming stripped 5 bases from V and 4 bases from J, with 11 bases between. CDR1 and CDR2 (germline): SGHVS, FQNEAQ. This CDR3 has 13 amino acids.

The chain recombines TRBV28 with TRBJ2-7; tentatively, D is TRBD1 or TRBD2 (5 bases each). Germline assignment: CDR1 MDHEN and CDR2 SYDVKM. CDR3 length: 15 residues. With 6 bases removed from V and 6 bases from J, the gap between germline ends came to 21 bases. CDR3 protein: CASSHRGVTSFEQYF. CDR3 in DNA: TGTGCCAGCAGCCACCGAGGGGTAACTAGTTTCGAGCAGTACTTC.

This chain uses TRBV7-9 with TRBJ2-7; D possibly uses TRBD1 or TRBD2 (6 bases each). V was shortened by 7 bases and J by 3 bases, with 19 bases between the two germline ends. This CDR3 has 15 residues. CDR1 SEHNR and CDR2 FQNEAQ come from the germline V gene (reference sequence). CDR3 region: CASIKGGGGLYEQYF. In DNA, the CDR3 is TGTGCCAGCATCAAGGGTGGAGGGGGGCTCTACGAGCAGTACTTC.

The chain links TRBV6-5 to TRBJ2-1; weak D call: TRBD2 (5 bases). The germline V gene has CDR1 MNHEY and CDR2 SVGAGI. The V gene lost 4 bases and the J gene lost 4 bases, with 17 bases spanning the gap. The CDR3 spans 16 residues. CDR3 sequence reads: CASSSDTSFPYNEQFF. The CDR3 DNA reads TGTGCCAGCAGTTCCGACACTAGTTTCCCTTACAATGAGCAGTTCTTC.

CDR3 DNA: TGCAGCGTTCCTGCAGGGGGCTGGGGCACCGGGGAGCTGTTTTTT. It is translated as CSVPAGGWGTGELFF. The V and J genes are TRBV29-1 and TRBJ2-2; 8 nucleotides align to TRBD1. This CDR3 is built from 15 residues. Germline V gene data show CDR1 as SQVTM and CDR2 as ANQGSEA. V was pared by 5 bases and J by 4 bases, with 9 bases of the junction left unmatched.

The chain employs TRBV7-9 and TRBJ2-1; TRBD2 matches 7 bases. Germline V gene lookup returns CDR1 SEHNR and CDR2 FQNEAQ (reference sequence). Trimming took 1 base from V and 6 from J; bases not matched to a gene: 9. The CDR3 is 16 amino acids. This CDR3 reads CASSLVTGERGNEQFF. The CDR3 DNA is TGTGCCAGCAGCTTAGTTACCGGAGAGCGGGGCAATGAGCAGTTCTTC.

The chain employs TRBV9 and TRBJ2-6, with 8 nucleotides matching TRBD1. CDR3 size: 16 residues. Germline loops: CDR1 SGDLS, CDR2 YYNGEE. V was pared by 1 base and J by 3 bases, with 3 bases of the junction left unmatched. The CDR3 DNA reads TGTGCCAGCAGCGTACAGGGGGCCATTGGGGCCAACGTCCTGACTTTC. The encoded protein is CASSVQGAIGANVLTF.

The chain couples TRBV10-3 to TRBJ1-5; 7 nucleotides match TRBD1. V was clipped by 6 bases and J by 2 bases; unmatched bases: 7. The CDR3 is made up of 15 amino acids. Germline V gene data show CDR1 as ENHRY and CDR2 as SYGVKD. CDR3 nucleotide sequence: TGTGCCATCAGCAAACAGGGGTATGGCAATCAGCCCCAGCATTTT. It specifies CAISKQGYGNQPQHF.

The chain has TRBV27 and TRBJ1-2; no clear D. Germline V gene data show CDR1 as MNHEY and CDR2 as SMNVEV (reference sequence). The V end lost 5 bases, the J end lost 8 bases, and 18 bases lay between the germline ends. CDR3 length: 14 amino acids. CDR3 protein: CASSGHNAMFGYTF. The CDR3 bases are TGTGCCAGCAGTGGCCACAACGCTATGTTCGGCTACACCTTC.

This clone has only a few counts. This chain joins TRBV18 and TRBJ2-3; D is undetermined. This CDR3 is built from 13 residues. CDR1 is KGHSH and CDR2 is LQKENI in the germline V gene. Between the trimmed V and J ends, which lost 6 bases and 9 bases, there was a span of 16 bases. CDR3 sequence (DNA): TGTGCCAGCTCCTCATCTAGGATCTGGACGCAGTATTTT. It encodes CASSSSRIWTQYF.

Only one count was recorded for this clone. This chain connects TRBV7-2 to TRBJ1-1; a possible D gene is TRBD1 (6 bases). The germline CDR1 and CDR2 sequences are SGHTA and FQGNSA. V dropped 5 bases and J dropped 3 bases, with 16 bases sitting between them. The CDR3 sequence is 15 residues long. The CDR3, as DNA: TGTGCCAGCAGCGCTCAGGGGTTTGCAGACACTGAAGCTTTCTTT. This gives the protein CASSAQGFADTEAFF.

The chain couples TRBV29-1 to TRBJ2-5; the match to TRBD2 covers 8 bases. The CDR3 sequence is 15 residues long. The V gene end was trimmed by 3 bases and the J gene end by 5 bases; junction bases not matched to a gene: 11. Germline V gene data show CDR1 as SQVTM and CDR2 as ANQGSEA. The CDR3 protein is CSVDSTPSGLETQYF. DNA of the CDR3: TGCAGCGTTGACTCTACCCCTAGCGGGCTGGAGACCCAGTACTTC.

With respect to this clone: The identical CDR3 is also encoded by other nucleotide sequences in the sample. V is TRBV30 and J is TRBJ2-3; D not resolved. Germline V CDR1 and CDR2: GTSNPN, SVGIG (reference sequence). This CDR3 is 14 amino acids long. V lost 0 bases, J lost 1 base, and 8 bases lay in between. The DNA for the CDR3 is TGTGCCTGGAGTGTACTGGGCGGCACAGATACGCAGTATTTT. This encodes CAWSVLGGTDTQYF.

The J gene is TRBJ2-1, the V gene TRBV6-5, with 13 bases lining up with TRBD2. The CDR3 sequence is 15 residues long. The germline V gene has CDR1 MNHEY and CDR2 SVGAGI. V gave up 5 bases and J gave up 8 bases; unmatched junction bases: 6. The CDR3 DNA sequence: TGTGCCAGCAGTCCTGGACTAGCGGGAGACCATGAGCAGTTCTTC. Its translation is CASSPGLAGDHEQFF.